These 15 T cell receptor beta chains were sequenced from one sample in a study of blood T cell repertoires in COVID-19. Sequencing used immunoSEQ multiplex PCR; TCRdb keeps in-frame clones, though not all of them. The sample holds more than 200,000 clones, around 80% seen once. The specimen sequenced was peripheral blood. These receptors all stem from a woman of 80 years or more with COVID-19, enrolled during active disease.

This clone was recorded once. The rearrangement uses TRBV10-2 and TRBJ2-1; TRBD2 agrees at 9 bases. Germline V gives CDR1 WSHSY, CDR2 SAAADI. Germline trimming cut 4 bases from V and 8 bases from J; bases unmatched to any gene: 9. The CDR3 is 15 residues long. CDR3 in amino acids: CASSVSGGPGYEQFF. Here the CDR3 DNA reads TGCGCCAGCAGTGTGAGCGGGGGGCCGGGATATGAGCAGTTCTTC.

This clone was seen a few times. This chain joins TRBV5-1 and TRBJ1-4, with D perhaps TRBD1 (5 bases). The CDR3 contains 14 residues. Trimming took off 0 bases at V and 8 bases at J, with 11 bases between the two ends. Germline values: CDR1 SGHRS, CDR2 YFSETQ. In nucleotides, the CDR3 is TGCGCCAGCAGCTTGGACGGGGGTCGAGAAAAACTGTTTTTT. It specifies CASSLDGGREKLFF. The entire variable domain, with the rest obtained from reference TRBV5-1 and TRBJ1-4, is as follows: KAGVTQTPRYLIKTRGQQVTLSCSPISGHRSVSWYQQTPGQGLQFLFEYFSETQRNKGNFPGRFSGRQFSNSRSEMNVSTLELGDSALYLCASSLDGGREKLFFGSGTQLSVL.

The chain employs TRBV11-2 and TRBJ2-3; 9 bases match TRBD2. The V segment lost 5 bases and the J segment 4 bases; nucleotides outside the gene matches: 13. Germline V gene lookup returns CDR1 SGHAT and CDR2 FQNNGV. The CDR3 consists of 17 residues. This CDR3 reads CASSLHGAGGKADTQYF. As DNA, the CDR3 is TGTGCCAGCAGCCTACACGGGGCGGGGGGGAAGGCAGATACGCAGTATTTT.

CDR3 DNA sequence: TGTGCCAGCAGTTACAAGGCGGGGGTCTACGAGCAGTACTTC. Its translation: CASSYKAGVYEQYF. The chain joins TRBV6-5 to TRBJ2-7; 7 bases agree with TRBD2. The CDR3 spans 14 residues. Germline values: CDR1 MNHEY, CDR2 SVGAGI. The trim removed 2 bases at V and 3 bases at J, leaving 4 bases unmatched.

V gene TRBV19 combines with J gene TRBJ2-2; 10 nucleotides line up with TRBD1. CDR1 and CDR2 (germline): LNHDA, SQIVND (reference sequence). V trimming: 7 bases; J trimming: 5 bases; junction bases outside the gene matches: 10. The CDR3 has 16 amino acids. The CDR3 protein is CASTTRGQGGTGELFF. The CDR3 nucleotides are TGTGCCAGTACTACCCGAGGACAGGGGGGGACCGGGGAGCTGTTTTTT.

The rearrangement joins TRBV6-5 to TRBJ2-1; D is possibly TRBD1 (6 bases). Trimming cost V 6 bases and J 0 bases, with 9 bases left between them. The germline gives CDR1 MNHEY, CDR2 SVGAGI. This CDR3 is 14 amino acids long. For the CDR3, the DNA is TGTGCCAGCAGAGACAGGAGCTCCTACAATGAGCAGTTCTTC. Its protein is CASRDRSSYNEQFF.

V is TRBV6-2 or TRBV6-3 and J is TRBJ2-2; 7 bases align to TRBD1. The ends lost 5 bases at V and 4 bases at J; junction bases unmatched: 4. Looked up from germline, CDR1 is MNHEY and CDR2 is SVGEGT. The CDR3 has 14 residues. CDR3: CASSRSGGTGELFF. For the CDR3, the DNA is TGTGCCAGCAGTCGGTCAGGGGGCACCGGGGAGCTGTTTTTT.

The rearrangement links TRBV3-1 (or the pseudogene TRBV3-2) to TRBJ2-2, with 10 bases that match TRBD1. In germline, CDR1 is LGHDT, CDR2 YNNKEL (reference sequence). The CDR3 spans 16 residues. J was trimmed by 6 bases and V by 3 bases; bases with no gene match: 7. The CDR3, as DNA: TGTGCCAGCAGCCACTCCGGGACAGGGGAATCCGGGGAGCTGTTTTTT. It encodes CASSHSGTGESGELFF.

CDR3 nucleotide sequence: TGCGCCAGCAGCCTGCCGCCGGGGATCCCCTACGAGCAGTACTTC. This gives the protein CASSLPPGIPYEQYF. V is TRBV5-1 and J is TRBJ2-7, with a tentative D call TRBD2 (5 bases). With 4 bases removed from V and 2 bases from J, the gap between germline ends came to 16 bases. This CDR3 comprises 15 residues. Per germline, CDR1 SGHRS and CDR2 YFSETQ. Full variable domain (outside the CDR3, taken from reference TRBV5-1 and TRBJ2-7): KAGVTQTPRYLIKTRGQQVTLSCSPISGHRSVSWYQQTPGQGLQFLFEYFSETQRNKGNFPGRFSGRQFSNSRSEMNVSTLELGDSALYLCASSLPPGIPYEQYFGPGTRLTVT.

The V gene is TRBV7-9, the J gene TRBJ1-1, with 12 positions matching TRBD1. Germline V gene lookup returns CDR1 SEHNR and CDR2 FQNEAQ (reference sequence). The CDR3 runs 19 residues. V dropped 2 bases and J dropped 4; count of bases not matched to a gene: 14. CDR3 coding DNA: TGTGCCAGCAGCTTATTATCCCGCGCCGGGACAGGGGGCTCCACTGAAGCTTTCTTT. This codes for CASSLLSRAGTGGSTEAFF.

The chain is built from TRBV9 and TRBJ2-5; maybe TRBD1 (7 bases). Trimming took 4 bases from V and 5 from J, leaving 21 bases between them. The germline CDR1 and CDR2 sequences are SGDLS and YYNGEE. This CDR3 is 16 amino acids long. The CDR3 DNA is TGTGCCAGCAGCTCCGCAGGAGGGGGCTTAGGGGAGACCCAGTACTTC. Amino acid sequence: CASSSAGGGLGETQYF.

The chain links TRBV3-1 (or the pseudogene TRBV3-2) to TRBJ2-3, with 8 bases matching TRBD2. In germline, CDR1 is LGHDT, CDR2 YNNKEL (reference sequence). The V segment lost 4 bases and the J segment 7 bases; nucleotides outside the gene matches: 7. The CDR3 length is 14 residues. CDR3 region: CASSLRGGEYTQYF. The CDR3 DNA reads TGTGCCAGCAGCCTACGGGGGGGCGAATATACGCAGTATTTT.

The V call is TRBV19, the J call TRBJ1-1; TRBD1 agrees at 9 bases. Trimming removed 3 bases from V and 8 bases from J; junction bases left unmatched: 10. Germline V gene sequence: CDR1 LNHDA, CDR2 SQIVND (reference sequence). The CDR3 sequence is 15 residues long. This CDR3 reads CASSMGLSGQGEAFF. CDR3 nucleotides: TGTGCCAGTAGTATGGGGTTATCGGGACAGGGCGAAGCTTTCTTT.

The genes are TRBV19 and TRBJ2-2; a weak D match, TRBD2 (7 bases). The germline gives CDR1 LNHDA, CDR2 SQIVND (reference sequence). CDR3 length: 14 amino acids. Trimming removed 4 bases from V and 3 bases from J, with 9 bases in between. The DNA of the CDR3 is TGTGCCAGTAGTAAAGGGGGGGACACCGGGGAGCTGTTTTTT. It is translated as CASSKGGDTGELFF.

The chain combines TRBV21-1 with TRBJ1-3. TRBV21-1 corresponds to a pseudogene. The CDR3 is 14 residues long. CDR3 sequence reads: CASSKGRTGNTIYF. The CDR3 DNA is TGTGCCAGCAGCAAAGGGCGGACTGGAAACACCATATATTTT.